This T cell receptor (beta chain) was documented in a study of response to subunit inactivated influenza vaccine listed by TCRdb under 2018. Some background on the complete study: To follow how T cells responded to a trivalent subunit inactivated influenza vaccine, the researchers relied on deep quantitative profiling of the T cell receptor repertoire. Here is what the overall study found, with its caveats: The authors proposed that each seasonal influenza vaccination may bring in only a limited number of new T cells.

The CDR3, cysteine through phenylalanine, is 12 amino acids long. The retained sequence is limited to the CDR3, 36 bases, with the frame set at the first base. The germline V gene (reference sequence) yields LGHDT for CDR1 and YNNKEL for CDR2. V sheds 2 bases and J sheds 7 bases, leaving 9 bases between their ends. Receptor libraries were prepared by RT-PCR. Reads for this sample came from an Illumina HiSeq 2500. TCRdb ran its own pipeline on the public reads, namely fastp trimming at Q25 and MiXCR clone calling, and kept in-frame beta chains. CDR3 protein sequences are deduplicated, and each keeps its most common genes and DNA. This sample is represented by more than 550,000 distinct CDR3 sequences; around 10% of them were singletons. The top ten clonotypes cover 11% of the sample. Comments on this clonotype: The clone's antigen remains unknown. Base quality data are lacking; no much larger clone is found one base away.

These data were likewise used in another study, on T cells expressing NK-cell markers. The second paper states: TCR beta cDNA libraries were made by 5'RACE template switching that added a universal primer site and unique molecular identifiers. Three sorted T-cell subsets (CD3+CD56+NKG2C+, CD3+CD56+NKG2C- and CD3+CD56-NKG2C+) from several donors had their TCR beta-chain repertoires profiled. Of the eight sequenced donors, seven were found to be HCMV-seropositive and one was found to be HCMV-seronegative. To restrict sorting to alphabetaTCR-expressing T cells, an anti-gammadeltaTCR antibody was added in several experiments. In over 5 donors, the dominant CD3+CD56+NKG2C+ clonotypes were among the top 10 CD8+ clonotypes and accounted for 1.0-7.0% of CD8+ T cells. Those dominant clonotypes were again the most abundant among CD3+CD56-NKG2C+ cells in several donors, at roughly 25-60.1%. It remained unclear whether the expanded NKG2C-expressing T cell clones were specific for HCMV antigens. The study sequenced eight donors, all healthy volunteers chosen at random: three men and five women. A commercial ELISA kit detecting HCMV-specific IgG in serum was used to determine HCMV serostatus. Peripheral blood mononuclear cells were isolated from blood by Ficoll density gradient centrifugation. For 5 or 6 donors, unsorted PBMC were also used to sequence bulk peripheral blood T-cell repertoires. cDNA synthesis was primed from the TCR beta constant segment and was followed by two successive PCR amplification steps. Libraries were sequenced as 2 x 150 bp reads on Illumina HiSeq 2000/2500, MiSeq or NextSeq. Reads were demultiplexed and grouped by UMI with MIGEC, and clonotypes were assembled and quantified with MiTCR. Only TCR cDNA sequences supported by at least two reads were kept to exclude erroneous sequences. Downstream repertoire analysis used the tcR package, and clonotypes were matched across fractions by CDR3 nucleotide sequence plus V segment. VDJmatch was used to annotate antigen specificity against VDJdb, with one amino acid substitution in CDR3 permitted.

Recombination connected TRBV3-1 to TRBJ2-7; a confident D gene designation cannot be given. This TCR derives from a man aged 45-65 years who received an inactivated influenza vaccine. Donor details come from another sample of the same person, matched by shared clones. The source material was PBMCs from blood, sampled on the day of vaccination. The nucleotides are TGTGCCAGCAGCCAAAATGAGGTTGAGCAGTACTTC. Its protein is CASSQNEVEQYF.